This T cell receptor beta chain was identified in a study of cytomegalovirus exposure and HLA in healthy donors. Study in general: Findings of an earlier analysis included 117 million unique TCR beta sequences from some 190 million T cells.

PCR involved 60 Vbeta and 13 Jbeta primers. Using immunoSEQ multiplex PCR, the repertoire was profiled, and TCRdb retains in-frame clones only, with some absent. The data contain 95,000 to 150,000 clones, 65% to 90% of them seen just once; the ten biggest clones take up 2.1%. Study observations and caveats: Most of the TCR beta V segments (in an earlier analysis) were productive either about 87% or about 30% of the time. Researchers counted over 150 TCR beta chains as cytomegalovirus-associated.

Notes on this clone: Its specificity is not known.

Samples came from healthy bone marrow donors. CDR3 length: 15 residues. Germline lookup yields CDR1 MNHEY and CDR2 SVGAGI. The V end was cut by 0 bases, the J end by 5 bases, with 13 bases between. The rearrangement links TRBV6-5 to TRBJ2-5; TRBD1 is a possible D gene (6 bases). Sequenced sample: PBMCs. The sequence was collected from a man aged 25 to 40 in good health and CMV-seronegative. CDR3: CASSYSGASLETQYF. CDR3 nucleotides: TGTGCCAGCAGTTACTCGGGGGCGTCTCTGGAGACCCAGTACTTC.